A single TCR beta chain is shown here with its context. Antigen unknown. One end of the junction fails to match germline, which may point to a read error. The sample comes from a study of blood T cells in healthy people across ages. Total RNA amounts of at least 5.5 micrograms were extracted per sample. A sample-barcoded 5' primer and a J-beta primer mix were used in a second PCR of about 7 to 12 cycles. TCRdb re-called the 5' RACE reads with MiXCR, one entry per CDR3 protein. Here the sample spans some 640,000 distinct CDR3 sequences, about 30% being singletons. The CDR3 has 13 residues. Study results and caveats: Among T cells, TCR beta diversity per million cells dropped roughly linearly as age rose. Investigators viewed diversity estimates from one million T cells as underestimates, the study reported.

The chain joins TRBV12-3 or TRBV12-4 to TRBJ2-7; a possible D gene is TRBD1 (6 bases). This sequence originates from a woman of 80 years or more in good health. Sequencing used blood. CDR3 sequence: CANSLDSRGEQYF. CDR3 in DNA: TGTGCCAACAGTTTAGATTCCAGGGGCGAGCAGTACTTC.